Listed here is a single T cell receptor beta chain. No antigen is known for it. This specimen includes other DNA sequences encoding the same CDR3. The CDR3 loop spans 11 amino acids. CDR1 is SGDLS and CDR2 is YYNGEE in the germline V gene. V lost 4 bases, J lost 8 bases, and 7 bases lay in between. These data originate in a study of shared clonotypes between healthy human individuals. Study results and limitations: The rarefaction results pointed to incomplete sorted-subset sequencing despite large depth.

Positively selected for CCR7, the CD45RO-negative cells used as naive CD8 cells excluded terminally differentiated effector memory CD45RA+ cells. In the original processing: There were no quality scores in the junction-only immunoSEQ sequences, so filtering differed. The table came from immunoSEQ multiplex PCR; TCRdb's copy has only in-frame clones and leaves some out. V, J and clone size reflect that table, while D and trimming were determined from the DNA. The sample has millions of clones, 85% to 95% seen once; the top ten hold roughly 1.8%. Source material: naive CD8+ T cells from PBMCs. The sequence derives from a man between 18 and 29 years old in good health. Some clones in this sample may be carry-over from other donors' samples. V usage is TRBV9 and J usage is TRBJ2-1; the D gene could be TRBD1 or TRBD2 (5 bases each). The CDR3 bases are TGTGCCAGCAGCCCGGGGCATGAGCAGTTCTTC. Its translation is CASSPGHEQFF.